A single sample is the source of the 25 T cell receptor beta chains below, sequenced in a study of tumor-infiltrating lymphocytes in primary liver carcinoma. From approximately 0.5 ug of total RNA, TCR beta-specific cDNA was reverse-transcribed using a constant-region primer. Three nested multiplex PCR rounds of slightly modified ARM-PCR generated TCR beta libraries. With TRBV1-TRBV30 forward primers and a C-beta reverse primer, the first two PCR rounds were run for approximately 10 cycles each. TCRdb recomputed calls from the multiplex PCR reads with MiXCR, one row per CDR3 protein. The sample records fewer than 350,000 distinct CDR3 sequences, less than 70% being singletons. Germline DNA was also extracted, with blood RNA taken from unsorted whole blood. Sequencing was carried out using peripheral blood. These receptors were obtained from a man aged 40-55 years with primary liver carcinoma and hepatitis B virus infection.

The chain is built from TRBV11-2 and TRBJ2-1; 9 bases fit TRBD2. This CDR3 comprises 15 residues. With V trimmed by 5 bases and J by 5 bases, 7 bases remained unmatched. In germline, CDR1 is SGHAT, CDR2 FQNNGV. The CDR3 region has the DNA TGTGCCAGCAGCCTAGGCCAGCGGGAGGACAATGAGCAGTTCTTC. It is translated as CASSLGQREDNEQFF.

This clonotype was detected many times. Here the CDR3 DNA reads TGTGCCAGCAGTAGCATGACAGGGGGCGCAACCTACGAGCAGTACTTC. Residues: CASSSMTGGATYEQYF. The gene calls are TRBV6-1 and TRBJ2-7, with TRBD1 matching 10 bases. The CDR3 spans 16 residues. The V gene end was trimmed by 5 bases and the J gene end by 2 bases; junction bases not matched to a gene: 9. Germline V lookup: CDR1 MNHNS, CDR2 SASEGT.

A note on this clonotype: A junction boundary mismatches the germline segment, possibly from a read error. This chain connects TRBV7-9 to TRBJ1-4; no clear D gene. The V gene's germline CDR1 is SEHNR and CDR2 FQNEAQ (reference sequence). The CDR3 sequence is 14 residues long. The chain's CDR3 is CTSSRVATNEKLFF. CDR3 sequence (DNA): TGTACCAGCAGCCGAGTTGCAACTAATGAAAAACTGTTTTTT. Variable domain in full (rest from reference TRBV7-9 and TRBJ1-4): DTGVSQNPRHKITKRGQNVTFRCDPISEHNRLYWYRQTLGQGPEFLTYFQNEAQLEKSRLLSDRFSAERPKGSFSTLEIQRTEQGDSAMYLCTSSRVATNEKLFFGSGTQLSVL.

A word on this clonotype: One end of the junction fails to match germline, which may point to a read error. V gene TRBV11-2 combines with J gene TRBJ2-7; D gene uncertain. From germline, CDR1 is SGHAT and CDR2 FQNNGV. The CDR3 has 14 residues. The CDR3 protein is CASSFGPQSYGQYF. The CDR3, as DNA: TGTGCCAGCAGCTTCGGGCCACAGTCCTACGGGCAGTACTTC.

Worth noting for this clonotype: This clone may be a read error of a much larger clone one base away. The CDR3 spells CTISEGGLTYNEQFF. The DNA for the CDR3 is TGTACCATCAGTGAGGGGGGTTTAACCTACAATGAGCAGTTCTTC. The rearrangement uses TRBV10-3 and TRBJ2-1; either TRBD1 or TRBD2 may fit D (6 bases each). This CDR3 is 15 amino acids long. Germline V gives CDR1 ENHRY, CDR2 SYGVKD.

In the case of this clonotype: Germline is not matched at one junction end, which may reflect a read error. The J gene is TRBJ2-3, the V gene TRBV11-2, with D maybe TRBD2 (7 bases). This CDR3 is 14 amino acids long. The germline V gene has CDR1 SGHAT and CDR2 FQNNGV. The CDR3 nucleotides read TGTGTCAGCAGCTTTCCGGGGGGCCCAGATACGAAGTATTTT. It specifies CVSSFPGGPDTKYF.

This clonotype was counted many times. The chain is built from TRBV29-1 and TRBJ2-5, with 7 positions matching TRBD2. This CDR3 contains 14 residues. V dropped 3 bases and J dropped 0; count of bases not matched to a gene: 4. Per germline, CDR1 SQVTM and CDR2 ANQGSEA. Here the CDR3 reads CSVDGLADQETQYF. Written as DNA, the CDR3 is TGCAGCGTTGACGGGCTAGCGGACCAAGAGACCCAGTACTTC.

The J gene is TRBJ2-7, the V gene TRBV6-6; D call uncertain. Germline V CDR1 and CDR2: MNHNY, SVGAGI (reference sequence). The CDR3 has 14 residues. Trimming removed 2 bases from V and 7 bases from J, with 15 bases in between. Here the CDR3 DNA reads TGTGCCAGCAGTTACGCAGTGTCAGTCCTGGAGCAGTACTTC. As protein: CASSYAVSVLEQYF.

A remark on this clonotype: It may be a read error: a sequence one base away is much more abundant. J is TRBJ2-7 and V is TRBV10-3, with D unresolved. CDR3 length: 13 residues. The V gene's germline CDR1 is ENHRY and CDR2 SYGVKD. The V gene lost 5 bases and the J gene lost 2 bases, with 10 bases spanning the gap. The CDR3: CAISSDKTYEQYF. The CDR3 bases are TGTGCCATCAGTAGTGACAAGACCTACGAGCAGTACTTC.

This clonotype came up many times. This chain joins TRBV4-2 and TRBJ2-1; D may be TRBD1 or TRBD2 (5 bases each). The CDR3 totals 15 residues. Germline V gene lookup returns CDR1 LGHNA and CDR2 YNFKEQ. The V gene lost 3 bases and the J gene lost 4 bases, with 13 bases spanning the gap. The CDR3 loop reads CASSHLRGEYNEQFF. CDR3 nucleotide sequence: TGTGCCAGCAGCCACCTGAGAGGGGAATACAATGAGCAGTTCTTC.

This clonotype showed up just a few times. The chain's CDR3 is CASSLASGRPYNEQFF. The CDR3 coding sequence is TGCGCCAGCAGCTTGGCTAGCGGGAGGCCCTACAATGAGCAGTTCTTC. The chain is built from TRBV5-1 and TRBJ2-1; the match to TRBD2 covers 11 bases. The CDR3 contains 16 residues. Germline assignment: CDR1 SGHRS and CDR2 YFSETQ. Unmatched junction bases numbered 1, after V lost 0 bases and J lost 2 bases. Full variable domain (outside the CDR3, taken from reference TRBV5-1 and TRBJ2-1): KAGVTQTPRYLIKTRGQQVTLSCSPISGHRSVSWYQQTPGQGLQFLFEYFSETQRNKGNFPGRFSGRQFSNSRSEMNVSTLELGDSALYLCASSLASGRPYNEQFFGPGTRLTVL.

On this clonotype: A clone one base away is much larger, so this may be a read error. V is TRBV6-2 or TRBV6-3 and J is TRBJ2-3, with 12 positions matching TRBD2. Losses at the gene ends were 4 bases for V and 6 bases for J; bases not matched to a gene: 11. Germline assignment: CDR1 MNHEY and CDR2 SVGEGT. The CDR3 loop spans 17 amino acids. This CDR3 reads CASSSGLAGSSWDTQYF. The CDR3 DNA reads TGTGCCAGCAGTTCTGGACTAGCGGGATCCTCATGGGATACGCAGTATTTT.

This clonotype was picked up many times. The gene calls are TRBV11-2 and TRBJ2-7; the D gene is possibly TRBD2 (6 bases). The V end lost 3 bases, the J end lost 5 bases, and 8 bases lay between the germline ends. The CDR3 runs to 12 residues. Looked up from germline, CDR1 is SGHAT and CDR2 is FQNNGV. CDR3 DNA: TGTGCCAGCAGCTTGGAGGGACACGAGCAGTACTTC. Its translation: CASSLEGHEQYF.

This chain links TRBV4-1 with TRBJ1-5, with 7 nucleotides matching TRBD1. The V gene's germline CDR1 is MGHRA and CDR2 YSYEKL. CDR3 length: 14 amino acids. V trimming: 2 bases; J trimming: 5 bases; junction bases outside the gene matches: 3. The CDR3 sequence is CASSQTGEHQPQHF. The CDR3 DNA sequence: TGCGCCAGCAGCCAAACAGGGGAGCATCAGCCCCAGCATTTT.

This chain joins TRBV10-2 and TRBJ1-1; D is unclear. This CDR3 comprises 12 residues. V shed 3 bases and J shed 4 bases, with 6 bases lying between them. Germline V CDR1 and CDR2: WSHSY, SAAADI. CDR3 sequence (DNA): TGCGCCAGCAGTGATAATCCCACTGAAGCTTTCTTT. It yields the protein CASSDNPTEAFF.

This sequence joins TRBV6-5 and TRBJ2-2; D is perhaps TRBD1 (6 bases). This CDR3 contains 13 residues. Trimming removed 6 bases from V and 8 bases from J, with 13 bases in between. Germline CDR1 MNHEY, CDR2 SVGAGI. CDR3 in amino acids: CASRQLGTGELFF. DNA of the CDR3: TGTGCCAGCAGGCAACTGGGGACAGGGGAGCTGTTTTTT.

This clonotype was picked up one time. The germline gene is not matched at one end of the junction; a read error may be the cause. The chain links TRBV29-1 to TRBJ1-1; tentative D call: TRBD1 (5 bases). CDR1 and CDR2 from the germline V gene are SQVTM and ANQGSEA. This CDR3 is 15 amino acids long. The CDR3: CSVGAPGLANTEAFF. The CDR3 nucleotides read TGCAGCGTCGGCGCCCCGGGACTGGCGAACACTGAAGCGTTCTTT.

As concerns this clonotype: A read error may be the cause here, since a much bigger clone is one base away. The chain joins TRBV29-1 to TRBJ1-2, with 8 positions matching TRBD1. The CDR3 spans 15 residues. Trimming cost V 8 bases and J 5 bases; bases outside gene matches: 16. CDR1 is SQVTM and CDR2 is ANQGSEA in the germline V gene. For the CDR3, the DNA is TGCAGCATTGTCGGACAGGGAGGGATTTTATATGGCTACACCTTC. Its translation: CSIVGQGGILYGYTF.

This clonotype showed up just a few times. CDR3 coding DNA: TGTGCCAGCAGGACGAGACCGGGACTAACCACCTACGAGCAGTACTTC. It specifies CASRTRPGLTTYEQYF. The rearrangement joins TRBV6-2 or TRBV6-3 to TRBJ2-7; 7 bases align to TRBD2. This CDR3 has 16 amino acids. Losses at the gene ends were 6 bases for V and 2 bases for J; bases not matched to a gene: 13. Germline V gene sequence: CDR1 MNHEY, CDR2 SVGEGT.

V is TRBV19 and J is TRBJ2-1; 13 bases fit TRBD2. The V gene's germline CDR1 is LNHDA and CDR2 SQIVND (reference sequence). V lost 5 bases to trimming and J lost 16 bases; unmatched junction nucleotides: 17. CDR3 length: 16 residues. In nucleotides, the CDR3 is TGTGCCAGTAGTGTAGGACTAGCGGGAGCCTACAATGGGCACTTCTTC. It specifies CASSVGLAGAYNGHFF.

The chain carries TRBV11-2 and TRBJ1-5, with 9 bases fitting TRBD1. The ends lost 0 bases at V and 12 bases at J; junction bases unmatched: 12. The CDR3 is 16 amino acids. CDR1 is SGHAT and CDR2 is FQNNGV in the germline V gene. This CDR3 reads CASSLDGGTGTRHQHF. The CDR3 coding sequence is TGTGCCAGCAGCTTAGATGGTGGGACAGGGACCCGGCACCAGCATTTT.

As concerns this clonotype: A much bigger clone sits one base away, suggesting this may be a read error. The rearrangement joins TRBV6-2 or TRBV6-3 to TRBJ2-5; 7 bases map to TRBD1. Germline V CDR1 and CDR2: MNHEY, SVGEGT. CDR3 size: 14 residues. The CDR3 here is CASKRTGVLEIQYF. CDR3 in DNA: TGTGCCAGCAAAAGAACAGGGGTGTTGGAGATCCAGTACTTC.

Turning to this clonotype: Germline is not matched at one junction end, which may reflect a read error. The chain couples TRBV10-3 to TRBJ2-7; D may correspond to TRBD1 or TRBD2 (5 bases each). This CDR3 is built from 16 residues. Germline CDR1 reads ENHRY; CDR2 reads SYGVKD. CDR3: CASSDSKGPFAYEQYF. In DNA, the CDR3 is TGTGCCAGCAGTGACTCCAAGGGACCGTTCGCCTACGAGCAGTACTTC.

For this clonotype: A clone one base away is much larger, so this may be a read error. The genes are TRBV6-5 and TRBJ2-5; possible D gene TRBD2, 5 bases. Germline V gives CDR1 MNHEY, CDR2 SVGAGI. This CDR3 is built from 15 residues. V lost 2 bases and J lost 4, with 14 bases in between. The CDR3 is CASSYAGYGIETQYF. CDR3 bases: TGTGCCAGCAGTTACGCGGGCTATGGTATAGAGACCCAGTACTTC.

In the case of this clonotype: The conserved phenylalanine or tryptophan normally closing the CDR3 is absent here, so this likely arose from a read error. The chain couples TRBV11-2 to TRBJ2-3; D uncertain. The V gene's germline CDR1 is SGHAT and CDR2 FQNNGV. CDR3 length: 16 residues. CDR3 amino acids: CASSLGGARSTDMQYL. The CDR3 region has the DNA TGTGCCAGCAGCTTAGGAGGTGCTAGAAGCACAGATATGCAGTATCTT.